The present entry profiles one TCR beta chain with its context. Its antigen is not known. This sample is drawn from a study of T cell responses to AZD1222 COVID-19 vaccine. Broader study findings: Across spike, vaccine-associated CD4 TCRs were found, dominant at 160-218 and 743-854. Possibly, clonal diversity was underestimated; donors were largely white British and included more females. Repertoire sampling was restricted to post-peak T cell response timepoints. Of the AZD1222 recipients, only 5 or 6 were seropositive at baseline.

The length of the CDR3 is 12 residues. Trimming removed 6 bases at V and 7 bases at J, with 12 bases between. Libraries were prepared by immunoSEQ multiplex PCR; TCRdb keeps only in-frame clonotypes and omits some of them. The table shows tens of thousands of clones, with around four fifths occurring only once. Sequences were derived from peripheral blood, sampled on day 0 of MenACWY control vaccination. This clonotype originated in an adult in good health. The chain couples TRBV12-3 or TRBV12-4 to TRBJ1-2; D is possibly TRBD1 (5 bases). The CDR3 nucleotides read TGTGCCAGCAGGGCACAGGTTCCTGGCTACACCTTC. It yields the protein CASRAQVPGYTF.